The 15 T cell receptor beta chains given below trace back to one sample, sequenced in a study of cytomegalovirus exposure and HLA in healthy donors. Amplification used 60 Vbeta primers and 13 Jbeta primers. Generated by immunoSEQ multiplex PCR, the TCRdb table keeps only in-frame clones and is missing some. Of about 130,000 clones listed, around three quarters are singletons. Sequenced material: PBMCs. The receptors were sampled from a young man in good health and CMV-seropositive.

The chain links TRBV6-1 to TRBJ2-2; TRBD2 agrees at 9 bases. The CDR3 spans 14 residues. Trimming removed 7 bases from V and 5 bases from J; junction bases left unmatched: 5. Germline V lookup: CDR1 MNHNS, CDR2 SASEGT. Written as DNA, the CDR3 is TGTGCCAGCAATGTGGCGGGGGGGACCGGGGAGCTGTTTTTT. Its protein is CASNVAGGTGELFF.

CDR3 sequence reads: CASSYSKRDEQFF. CDR3 in DNA: TGTGCCAGCAGTTACTCGAAGAGGGATGAGCAGTTCTTC. V usage is TRBV6-6 and J usage is TRBJ2-1; weak D call: TRBD2 (5 bases). Germline V CDR1 and CDR2: MNHNY, SVGAGI (reference sequence). The CDR3 extends over 13 amino acids. Trimming removed 0 bases from V and 8 bases from J, with 8 bases in between.

The rearrangement uses TRBV5-1 and TRBJ1-1, with D possibly matching TRBD1 (5 bases). Germline CDR1 reads SGHRS; CDR2 reads YFSETQ. The CDR3 is 13 residues long. The V end lost 2 bases, the J end lost 4 bases, and 9 bases lay between the germline ends. CDR3 protein: CASSFRGSTEAFF. In DNA, the CDR3 is TGCGCCAGCAGCTTCCGGGGGAGCACTGAAGCTTTCTTT.

The genes are TRBV19 and TRBJ1-2, with 9 bases aligning to TRBD1. The CDR3 spans 15 residues. Germline V CDR1 and CDR2: LNHDA, SQIVND (reference sequence). The V and J ends lost 4 bases and 1 base, in that order; junction bases with no gene match: 4. CDR3 in DNA: TGTGCCAGTAGTACCCGGGACAGGGTTAACTATGGCTACACCTTC. Amino acids: CASSTRDRVNYGYTF.

The chain joins TRBV9 to TRBJ1-4; D is unclear. Germline-derived CDR1 and CDR2 are SGDLS and YYNGEE. V shed 2 bases and J shed 3 bases, with 8 bases lying between them. The CDR3 is 14 residues long. CDR3 in DNA: TGTGCCAGCAGCGTTTCCGGGTCTAATGAAAAACTGTTTTTT. Encoded protein: CASSVSGSNEKLFF. Filled out from reference TRBV9 and TRBJ1-4, the complete variable domain reads DSGVTQTPKHLITATGQRVTLRCSPRSGDLSVYWYQQSLDQGLQFLIQYYNGEERAKGNILERFSAQQFPDLHSELNLSSLELGDSALYFCASSVSGSNEKLFFGSGTQLSVL.

The chain recombines TRBV5-1 with TRBJ1-4, with no clear D. The germline CDR1 and CDR2 sequences are SGHRS and YFSETQ. The CDR3 is 12 amino acids. Trimming removed 2 bases from V and 8 bases from J, with 7 bases in between. In DNA, the CDR3 is TGCGCCAGCAGCTTCTCGGGGGAAAAACTGTTTTTT. This codes for CASSFSGEKLFF. Full variable domain (missing parts from reference TRBV5-1 and TRBJ1-4): KAGVTQTPRYLIKTRGQQVTLSCSPISGHRSVSWYQQTPGQGLQFLFEYFSETQRNKGNFPGRFSGRQFSNSRSEMNVSTLELGDSALYLCASSFSGEKLFFGSGTQLSVL.

The rearrangement joins TRBV27 to TRBJ1-5; D may be TRBD1 (5 bases). This CDR3 has 15 residues. Trimming cost V 2 bases and J 2 bases, with 10 bases left between them. Germline V gene data show CDR1 as MNHEY and CDR2 as SMNVEV (reference sequence). DNA of the CDR3: TGTGCCAGCAGTTTAGGGGGAGGGGGCAATCAGCCCCAGCATTTT. Its protein is CASSLGGGGNQPQHF.

This clone has more than one count but fewer than ten. The chain is built from TRBV7-2 and TRBJ2-5, with D perhaps matching TRBD2 (7 bases). V lost 1 base, J lost 5 bases, and 14 bases lay in between. CDR1 and CDR2 (germline): SGHTA, FQGNSA. The CDR3 is 15 amino acids. The DNA of the CDR3 is TGTGCCAGCAGCTTAGATGGGGGGGGCGTGGAGACCCAGTACTTC. Translated, it gives CASSLDGGGVETQYF.

Regarding this clone: This same CDR3 is encoded by further DNA sequences in the sample. The gene calls are TRBV10-1 and TRBJ2-1; 9 bases are shared with TRBD2. Germline V gene lookup returns CDR1 WNHNN and CDR2 SYGVQD (reference sequence). The V segment lost 0 bases and the J segment 10 bases; nucleotides outside the gene matches: 7. There are 15 residues in the CDR3. The CDR3 loop reads CASSESGGGAREQFF. DNA for the CDR3: TGCGCCAGCAGTGAGTCCGGCGGGGGGGCGAGGGAGCAGTTCTTC.

This chain connects TRBV5-6 to TRBJ2-3; D unclear. V lost 4 bases and J 3 bases, leaving 6 bases between the germline ends. Germline loops: CDR1 SGHDT, CDR2 YYEEEE. The CDR3 is 12 residues long. CDR3 amino acids: CASSQTTDTQYF. DNA of the CDR3: TGTGCCAGCAGCCAAACTACAGATACGCAGTATTTT.

This chain uses TRBV7-3 with TRBJ2-7, with D perhaps matching TRBD1 (5 bases). The CDR3 is 13 residues long. Per germline, CDR1 SGHTA and CDR2 FQGTGA. V was trimmed by 5 bases and J by 3 bases, leaving 11 bases between them. The CDR3 coding sequence is TGTGCCAGCAGCACAGGACGGCACTACGAGCAGTACTTC. It encodes CASSTGRHYEQYF.

This clone is a singleton in its sample. The J gene is TRBJ1-6, the V gene TRBV15, with 10 nucleotides matching TRBD1. CDR3 length equals 16 residues. The trim removed 3 bases at V and 7 bases at J, leaving 6 bases unmatched. CDR1 and CDR2 from the germline V gene are LNHNV and YYDKDF (reference sequence). Written as DNA, the CDR3 is TGTGCCACCAGCAGGCCTTGGGACAGGGGAAATTCACCCCTCCACTTT. It translates to CATSRPWDRGNSPLHF. The full variable domain, in which reference TRBV15 and TRBJ1-6 provide the parts outside the CDR3, is DAMVIQNPRYQVTQFGKPVTLSCSQTLNHNVMYWYQQKSSQAPKLLFHYYDKDFNNEADTPDNFQSRRPNTSFCFLDIRSPGLGDTAMYLCATSRPWDRGNSPLHFGNGTRLTVT.

In this sample, this clone turned up a few times. This chain connects TRBV7-9 to TRBJ1-1, with TRBD1 identical over 10 bases. The CDR3 runs 18 residues. The V segment lost 1 base and the J segment 0 bases; nucleotides outside the gene matches: 8. Germline V gene sequence: CDR1 SEHNR, CDR2 FQNEAQ (reference sequence). The CDR3: CASSLGWDRGGMNTEAFF. For the CDR3, the DNA is TGTGCCAGCAGCTTAGGATGGGACAGGGGTGGAATGAACACTGAAGCTTTCTTT.

The sample holds a few counts of this clone. The chain recombines TRBV5-8 with TRBJ2-7, with a weak D call TRBD2 (5 bases). V was cut by 0 bases and J by 3 bases, with 7 bases left in between. The CDR3 has 13 residues. The V gene's germline CDR1 is SGHTS and CDR2 YDEGEE. CDR3 DNA sequence: TGTGCCAGCAGCTTGGGACTATTCTACGAGCAGTACTTC. Encoded protein: CASSLGLFYEQYF.

Note on this clone: One end of the junction is discordant with germline, which a read error may explain. V gene TRBV27 combines with J gene TRBJ2-6; D may be TRBD1 (5 bases). The germline CDR1 and CDR2 sequences are MNHEY and SMNVEV (reference sequence). The CDR3 loop spans 15 amino acids. The CDR3 spells CASRVSVAGANGLTF. The CDR3 DNA sequence: TGTGCCAGCAGGGTGTCAGTCGCTGGGGCCAACGGCCTGACTTTC.